This T cell receptor (beta chain) was found in a study of blood T cell repertoires in COVID-19. CDR1 is KGHDR, CDR2 SFDVKD, per germline. Germline trimming cut 3 bases from V and 2 bases from J; bases unmatched to any gene: 2. This CDR3 contains 14 residues. Per the authors' pipeline: Estimation of nucleated cell counts relied on the amplification of reference gene primers. Method: immunoSEQ multiplex PCR; TCRdb's copy keeps in-frame clones and lacks some. V, J and clone size are those of that table, while D and trimming were read from the DNA. This sample has about 140,000 clones, with 85% to 90% found just once. This clone appeared a single time.

This sequence originates from a man aged 50-59 years with active or convalescent COVID-19. The sequenced sample was peripheral blood. V is TRBV24-1 and J is TRBJ1-2; the match to TRBD1 covers 7 bases. As DNA, the CDR3 is TGTGCCACCAGTGATCCGGGACAGAACTATGGCTACACCTTC. Translated: CATSDPGQNYGYTF.